What follows is one T cell receptor beta chain and its context. There are many counts of this clonotype. Its specific antigen is unknown. One base away there is no much larger clone; base qualities are not given. Stable Graves' hyperthyroidism was defined as no progression to ophthalmopathy during 18 months of follow-up. Hyperthyroidism patients were newly diagnosed, had a disease duration of under 2 months, and were aged 18 to 65 years. Patients with uncontrolled infections, other autoimmune diseases, pregnancy or lactation were excluded. Diagnoses were established on the basis of clinical symptoms, serum thyroxine and TRAb, thyroid ultrasound, and orbital computed tomography. Ficoll-Paque density gradient centrifugation was used to isolate PBMCs from 10 ml of fresh peripheral blood. Total RNA was extracted using Trizol reagent, and RNA quality was assessed on an Agilent 2100 Bioanalyzer. The data were obtained in a study of T cells in Graves' hyperthyroidism and ophthalmopathy (dated by TCRdb to between 2018 and 2020). A note on the overall study: Peripheral blood was sampled at the time of initial diagnosis, prior to any treatment. Thyroid tissue and blood T-cell repertoires from roughly six Graves' hyperthyroidism patients were also compared in the study. The paper reports TCR Vbeta CDR3 sequencing of some 140 peripheral blood samples: 40 to 45 ophthalmopathy, roughly 80 hyperthyroidism and 17 progressor patients. The 75 to 100 discovery patients were divided at random into training and test sets in a 7:3 ratio. Prospective prediction of ophthalmopathy was tested in an independent validation cohort of fewer than 20 hyperthyroidism patients and some 17 patients who later progressed to ophthalmopathy. TCR V-J signatures able to tell the groups apart were searched for in a discovery cohort of some 100 patients, of whom roughly 42 had Graves' ophthalmopathy and about 60 had stable Graves' hyperthyroidism. Following sampling, methimazole starting at 30 mg daily was given to hyperthyroidism patients, and high-dose intravenous methylprednisolone was given to ophthalmopathy patients.

The TCR beta CDR3 regions were amplified from the RNA transcripts. The first round of RT-PCR for the TCR CDR3 was performed with the HTBI primer set and the Qiagen OneStep RT-PCR kit. Libraries were constructed in a second round of multiplex PCR, after which size selection and purification were performed. Libraries were sequenced paired-end with 100 bp reads on an Illumina HiSeq2000. In the authors' own workflow: SOAPnuke was used to process the raw data, with reads discarded if the reads contained adapters or uncalled bases, had a mean Phred below 15, or lacked an exact constant-primer or identifier match. COPE v1.2.5 was used to merge the high-quality paired reads, and each unique nucleotide sequence was defined as a clonotype. Clonotypes were aligned to IMGT TRBV, TRBD and TRBJ reference segments using MiTCR v1.1. Only V-J combinations with frequency above 0.0001, covering 98% to 99.2% of repertoires, were analysed. The TCS score was defined as F50 (clonal expansion) divided by E x V (chaos), with BLOSUM62-based TCRdist calculated between CDR3 peptides within each V-J. Welch's t-statistics and random forest reduced fewer than 550 V-J features to about 13, which were used in a naive Bayes classifier (R e1071). The raw public reads went through TCRdb reprocessing: fastp at Q25, MiXCR clone calling, in-frame beta chains kept. Entries that share a CDR3 protein sequence are merged under the most common genes and DNA. Here the V and J calls rest on TCRdb's processing, not on the authors' analysis. Within this sample are approximately 360,000 distinct CDR3 sequences, with roughly 25% of them counted one time only. More than 60% of the sample rests with the top ten.

Broad study findings and their caveats: Blood samples also contained most of the expanded thyroid clonotypes (frequency above 0.001), which suggests that blood repertoires may reflect thyroid immune responses. A model built on a 13 V-J signature distinguished ophthalmopathy from stable hyperthyroidism, reaching over 85% sensitivity and approximately 83% specificity in cross-validation and 80%/75% in testing. No statistical method was used to fix the sample size in advance, and group allocation was not hidden from the investigators. In validation, the model predicted progression to ophthalmopathy a median of about 6.8 months before onset, with approximately 68% sensitivity and nearly 75% specificity.

The CDR3 sequence holds 15 residues, the cysteine and phenylalanine included. Of the read, only the CDR3 DNA is kept; its 45 bases are in frame from base 1. A distance of 12 bases separates the germline ends of V and J, which lose 4 bases and 2 bases respectively. Per the germline V gene (reference sequence), LGHDT is the CDR1 and YNNKEL is the CDR2. Sequenced input: blood. The sequence came from a man aged 45-65 years with Graves' hyperthyroidism. The chain uses TRBV3-1 and TRBJ2-1; a tentative D match to TRBD2 spans 6 bases. CDR3 region: CASSLGLVAYNEQFF. The nucleotides are TGTGCCAGCAGCCTGGGACTGGTTGCCTACAATGAGCAGTTCTTC.